This T cell receptor (beta chain) was sequenced in a study of T cells in tuberculosis. Germline loops: CDR1 SQVTM, CDR2 ANQGSEA. The CDR3 consists of 12 residues. V was shortened by 6 bases and J by 1 base, with 9 bases between the two germline ends. Study-wide results and limits: Active tuberculosis patients had shorter CDR3-alpha; the beta difference was nonsignificant. Active tuberculosis alpha repertoires lay closer to GMM-specific TCRs than controls'.

Comments on this clone: No antigen is known for it.

Unsorted cryopreserved PBMC were sequenced, averaging roughly 100,000 T cells per clinical donor. Profiling relied on immunoSEQ multiplex PCR, and the TCRdb table lists in-frame clones only, not all of them. In the table there are 35,000 to 55,000 clones, roughly 94% of which are singletons. This receptor was obtained from a donor between 5 and 29 years old with latent tuberculosis or without tuberculosis infection. Some clones in this sample may be carry-over from other donors' samples. The chain carries TRBV29-1 and TRBJ1-1; D may be TRBD1 (6 bases). The sample was PBMCs. CDR3 DNA: TGCAGCGTCCGGACAGAGAACACTGAAGCTTTCTTT. Protein: CSVRTENTEAFF.